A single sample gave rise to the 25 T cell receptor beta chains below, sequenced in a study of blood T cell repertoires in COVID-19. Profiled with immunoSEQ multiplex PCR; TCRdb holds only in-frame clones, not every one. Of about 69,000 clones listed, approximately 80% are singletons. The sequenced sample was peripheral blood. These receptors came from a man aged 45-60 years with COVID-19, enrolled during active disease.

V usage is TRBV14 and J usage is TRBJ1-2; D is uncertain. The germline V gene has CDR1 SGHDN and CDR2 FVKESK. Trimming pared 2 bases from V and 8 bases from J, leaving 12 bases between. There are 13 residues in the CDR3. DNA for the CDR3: TGTGCCAGCAGCCAATGGGTCACGGGGGGCTACACCTTC. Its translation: CASSQWVTGGYTF.

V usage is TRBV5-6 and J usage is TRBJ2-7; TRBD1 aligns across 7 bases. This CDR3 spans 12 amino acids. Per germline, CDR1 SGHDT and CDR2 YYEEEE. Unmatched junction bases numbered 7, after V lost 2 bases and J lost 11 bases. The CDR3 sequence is CASSFSLDREYF. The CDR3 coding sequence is TGTGCCAGCAGCTTTTCCCTCGACAGGGAGTACTTC.

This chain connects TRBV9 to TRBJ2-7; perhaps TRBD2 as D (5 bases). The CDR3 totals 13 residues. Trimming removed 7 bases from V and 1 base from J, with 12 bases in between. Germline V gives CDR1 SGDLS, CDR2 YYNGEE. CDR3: CASGGGGSYEQYF. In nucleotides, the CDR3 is TGTGCCAGCGGCGGCGGCGGGTCCTACGAGCAGTACTTC.

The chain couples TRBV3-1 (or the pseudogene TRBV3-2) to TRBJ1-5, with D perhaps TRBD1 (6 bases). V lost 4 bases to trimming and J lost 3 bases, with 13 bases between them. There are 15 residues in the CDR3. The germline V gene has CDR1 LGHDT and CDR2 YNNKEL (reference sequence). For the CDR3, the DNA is TGTGCCAGCAGCCGGGGGCAGGGCTCCAATCAGCCCCAGCATTTT. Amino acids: CASSRGQGSNQPQHF.

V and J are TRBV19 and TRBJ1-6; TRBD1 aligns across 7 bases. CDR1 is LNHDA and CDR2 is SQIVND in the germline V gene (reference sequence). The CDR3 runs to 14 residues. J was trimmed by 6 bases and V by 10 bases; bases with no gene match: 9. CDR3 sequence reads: CATQTGSGNSPLHF. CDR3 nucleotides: TGTGCCACTCAGACAGGGTCCGGTAATTCACCCCTCCACTTT.

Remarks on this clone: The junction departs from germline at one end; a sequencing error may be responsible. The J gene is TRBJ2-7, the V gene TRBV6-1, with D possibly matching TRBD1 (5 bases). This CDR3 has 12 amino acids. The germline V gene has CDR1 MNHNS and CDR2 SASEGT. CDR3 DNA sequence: TGTGCCAGCAGTGACCAACGTGGGGCAGGGATTTTC. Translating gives CASSDQRGAGIF.

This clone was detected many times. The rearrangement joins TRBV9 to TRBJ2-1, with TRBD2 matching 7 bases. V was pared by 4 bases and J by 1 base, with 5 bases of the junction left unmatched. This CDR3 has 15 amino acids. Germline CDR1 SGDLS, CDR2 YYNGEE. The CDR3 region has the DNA TGTGCCAGCAGCCTGTCGGGGGGTTCCTACAATGAGCAGTTCTTC. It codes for CASSLSGGSYNEQFF.

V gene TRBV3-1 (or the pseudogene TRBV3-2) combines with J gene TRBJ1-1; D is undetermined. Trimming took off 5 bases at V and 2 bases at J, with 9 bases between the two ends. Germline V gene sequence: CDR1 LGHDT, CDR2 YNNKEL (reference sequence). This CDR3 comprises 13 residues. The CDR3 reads CASSADINTEAFF. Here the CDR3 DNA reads TGTGCCAGCAGCGCCGACATTAACACTGAAGCTTTCTTT.

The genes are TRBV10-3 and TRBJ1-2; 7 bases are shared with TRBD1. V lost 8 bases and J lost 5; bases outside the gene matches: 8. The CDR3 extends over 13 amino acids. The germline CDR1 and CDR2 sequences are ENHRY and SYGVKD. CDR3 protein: CAIQGTAQYGYTF. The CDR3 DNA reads TGTGCCATCCAAGGGACAGCCCAATATGGCTACACCTTC.

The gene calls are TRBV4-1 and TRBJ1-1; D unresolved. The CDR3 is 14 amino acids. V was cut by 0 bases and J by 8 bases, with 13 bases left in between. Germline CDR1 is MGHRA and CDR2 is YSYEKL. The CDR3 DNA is TGCGCCAGCAGCCAAGACGAGGGTCGCATGGAAGCTTTCTTT. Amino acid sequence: CASSQDEGRMEAFF.

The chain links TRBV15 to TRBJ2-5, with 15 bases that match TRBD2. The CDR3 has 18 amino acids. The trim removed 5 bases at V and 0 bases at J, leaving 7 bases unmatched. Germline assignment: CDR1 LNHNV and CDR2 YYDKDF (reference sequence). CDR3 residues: CATSEGTSGGMYQETQYF. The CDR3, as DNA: TGTGCCACCAGCGAAGGGACTAGCGGGGGGATGTACCAAGAGACCCAGTACTTC. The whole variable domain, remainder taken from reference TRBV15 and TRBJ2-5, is DAMVIQNPRYQVTQFGKPVTLSCSQTLNHNVMYWYQQKSSQAPKLLFHYYDKDFNNEADTPDNFQSRRPNTSFCFLDIRSPGLGDTAMYLCATSEGTSGGMYQETQYFGPGTRLLVL.

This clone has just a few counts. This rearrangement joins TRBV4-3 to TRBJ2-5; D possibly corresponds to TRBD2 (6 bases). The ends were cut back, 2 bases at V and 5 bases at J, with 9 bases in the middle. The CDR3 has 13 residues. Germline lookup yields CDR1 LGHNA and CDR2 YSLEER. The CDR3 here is CASSQSGRETQYF. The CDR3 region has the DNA TGCGCCAGCAGCCAATCGGGGAGGGAGACCCAGTACTTC.

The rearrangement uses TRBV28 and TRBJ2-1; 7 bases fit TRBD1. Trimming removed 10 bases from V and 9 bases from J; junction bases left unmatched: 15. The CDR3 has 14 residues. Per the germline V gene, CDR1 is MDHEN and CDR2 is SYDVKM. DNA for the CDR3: TGTGCCATTTTGAAGGGAGACAGGGCTGGTGAGCAGTTCTTC. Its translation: CAILKGDRAGEQFF. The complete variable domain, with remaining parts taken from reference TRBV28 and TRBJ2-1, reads DVKVTQSSRYLVKRTGEKVFLECVQDMDHENMFWYRQDPGLGLRLIYFSYDVKMKEKGDIPEGYSVSREKKERFSLILESASTNQTSMYLCAILKGDRAGEQFFGPGTRLTVL.

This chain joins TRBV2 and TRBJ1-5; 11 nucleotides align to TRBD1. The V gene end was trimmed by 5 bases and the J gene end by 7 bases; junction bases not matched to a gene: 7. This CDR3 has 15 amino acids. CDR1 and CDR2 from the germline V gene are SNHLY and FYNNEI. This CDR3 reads CASSPGTGGGQPQHF. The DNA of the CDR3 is TGTGCCAGCAGTCCCGGGACAGGGGGGGGACAGCCCCAGCATTTT.

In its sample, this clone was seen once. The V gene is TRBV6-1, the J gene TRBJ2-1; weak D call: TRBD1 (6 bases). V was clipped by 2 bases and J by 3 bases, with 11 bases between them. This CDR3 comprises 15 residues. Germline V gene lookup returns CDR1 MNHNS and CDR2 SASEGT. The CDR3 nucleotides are TGTGCCAGCAGTGAAAACAGGGACCTCTACAATGAGCAGTTCTTC. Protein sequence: CASSENRDLYNEQFF.

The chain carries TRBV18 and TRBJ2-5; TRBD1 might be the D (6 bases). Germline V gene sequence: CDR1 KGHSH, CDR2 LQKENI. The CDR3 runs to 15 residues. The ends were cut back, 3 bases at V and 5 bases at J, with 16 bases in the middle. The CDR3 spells CASSPWDTGPETQYF. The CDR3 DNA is TGTGCCAGCTCACCCTGGGACACCGGCCCGGAGACCCAGTACTTC.

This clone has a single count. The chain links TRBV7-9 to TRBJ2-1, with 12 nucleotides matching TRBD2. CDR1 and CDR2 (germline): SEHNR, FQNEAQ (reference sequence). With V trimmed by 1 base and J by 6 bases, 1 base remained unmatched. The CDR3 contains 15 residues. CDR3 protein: CASSLGLAGVNEQFF. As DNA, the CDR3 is TGTGCCAGCAGCTTAGGACTAGCGGGGGTCAATGAGCAGTTCTTC.

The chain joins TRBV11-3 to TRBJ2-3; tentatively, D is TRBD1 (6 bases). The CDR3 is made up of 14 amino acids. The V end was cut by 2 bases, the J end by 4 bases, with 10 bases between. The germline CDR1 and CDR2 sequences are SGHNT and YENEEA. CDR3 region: CASSLTGTADTQYF. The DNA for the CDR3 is TGTGCCAGCAGCTTAACAGGGACGGCAGATACGCAGTATTTT.

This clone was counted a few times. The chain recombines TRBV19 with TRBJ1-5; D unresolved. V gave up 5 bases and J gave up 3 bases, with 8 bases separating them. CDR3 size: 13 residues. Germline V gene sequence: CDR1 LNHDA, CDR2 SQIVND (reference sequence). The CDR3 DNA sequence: TGTGCCAGTAGTCAGGCAGTCAATCAGCCCCAGCATTTT. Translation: CASSQAVNQPQHF.

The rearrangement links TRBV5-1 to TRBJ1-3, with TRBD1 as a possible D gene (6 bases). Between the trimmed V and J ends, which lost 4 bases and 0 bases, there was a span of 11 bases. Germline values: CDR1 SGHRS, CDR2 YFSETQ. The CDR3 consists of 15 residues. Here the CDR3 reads CASSPRTDSGNTIYF. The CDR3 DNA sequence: TGCGCCAGCAGCCCCCGGACAGACTCTGGAAACACCATATATTTT.

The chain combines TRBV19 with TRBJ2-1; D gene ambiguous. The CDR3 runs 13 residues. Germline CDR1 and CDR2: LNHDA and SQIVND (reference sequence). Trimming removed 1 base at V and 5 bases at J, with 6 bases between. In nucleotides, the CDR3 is TGTGCCAGTAGTATAGGGGCTGACAATGAGCAGTTCTTC. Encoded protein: CASSIGADNEQFF.

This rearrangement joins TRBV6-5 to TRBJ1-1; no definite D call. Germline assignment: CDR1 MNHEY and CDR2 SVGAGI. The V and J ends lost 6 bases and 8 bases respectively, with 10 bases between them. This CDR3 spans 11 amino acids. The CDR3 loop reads CASRLREEAFF. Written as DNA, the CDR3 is TGTGCCAGCAGGCTTCGGGAAGAAGCTTTCTTT.

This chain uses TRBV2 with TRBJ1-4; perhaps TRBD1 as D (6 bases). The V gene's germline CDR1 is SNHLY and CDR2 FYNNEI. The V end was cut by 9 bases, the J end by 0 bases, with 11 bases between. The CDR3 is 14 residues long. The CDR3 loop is CASRQVTTNEKLFF. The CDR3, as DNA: TGTGCCAGTCGACAGGTTACAACTAATGAAAAACTGTTTTTT.

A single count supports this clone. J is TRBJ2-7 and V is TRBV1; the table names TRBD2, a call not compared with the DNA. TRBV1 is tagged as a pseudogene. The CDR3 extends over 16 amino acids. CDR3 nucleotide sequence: TGCACCAGCAGCAAAAACTCAACTAGATTTCCCTACGAGCAGTACTTC. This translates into CTSSKNSTRFPYEQYF.

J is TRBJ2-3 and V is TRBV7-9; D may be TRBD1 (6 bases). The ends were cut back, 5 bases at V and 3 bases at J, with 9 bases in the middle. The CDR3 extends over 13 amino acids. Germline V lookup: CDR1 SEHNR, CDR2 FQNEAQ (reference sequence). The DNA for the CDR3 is TGTGCCAGCAGCGCCGACAGGACAGATACGCAGTATTTT. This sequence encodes CASSADRTDTQYF.